These 25 T cell receptor beta chains were all obtained from the same sample, sequenced in a study of blood T cell repertoires in COVID-19 (dated by TCRdb to 2019 to 2021). The library was prepared using the immunoSEQ multiplex PCR assay. This is the immuneACCESS table as TCRdb keeps it, with only in-frame sequences that have V and J called. A part of the clones is gone; compared with another copy, unresolved V genes explain less than half, and the rest is unexplained. For this sample the table gives fewer than 250,000 clones, of which about 92% were detected only once. More than 0.95% of the sample is taken by the ten largest. The source material was peripheral blood. The receptors were gathered from a man aged 25-45 years with acute or convalescent COVID-19.

The chain carries TRBV10-2 and TRBJ1-1; D may be TRBD1 (5 bases). The germline V gene encodes CDR1 WSHSY and CDR2 SAAADI. This CDR3 region has 13 residues. Trimming removed 2 bases at V and 3 bases at J, with 7 bases between. The CDR3 nucleotides read TGCGCCAGCAGTGAGGACAGTTACACTGAAGCTTTCTTT. Amino acids: CASSEDSYTEAFF.

The rearrangement joins TRBV6-5 to TRBJ2-5; D is uncertain. V was pared by 0 bases and J by 5 bases, with 13 bases between. Germline V lookup: CDR1 MNHEY, CDR2 SVGAGI. This CDR3 contains 15 residues. The CDR3 is CASSYSASFFETQYF. CDR3 bases: TGTGCCAGCAGTTACTCGGCCAGTTTCTTTGAGACCCAGTACTTC.

This clone was counted between two and nine times. The chain carries TRBV30 and TRBJ1-2; D is undetermined. Trimming pared 6 bases from V and 6 bases from J, leaving 8 bases between. The CDR3 has 10 residues. Germline V gives CDR1 GTSNPN, CDR2 SVGIG (reference sequence). CDR3: CACTRNGYTF. CDR3 bases: TGTGCCTGTACTAGGAATGGCTACACCTTC.

The V gene is TRBV7-9, the J gene TRBJ1-2; D ambiguous. The germline gives CDR1 SEHNR, CDR2 FQNEAQ (reference sequence). V gave up 4 bases and J gave up 1 base, with 7 bases separating them. This CDR3 spans 13 amino acids. This chain's CDR3 is CASSSDNNYGYTF. CDR3 nucleotide sequence: TGTGCCAGCAGCTCAGACAATAACTATGGCTACACCTTC.

The chain couples TRBV13 to TRBJ2-7, with D tentatively TRBD2 (7 bases). Germline CDR1 and CDR2: PRHDT and FYEKMQ (reference sequence). V lost 5 bases to trimming and J lost 3 bases, with 14 bases between them. The CDR3 has 14 residues. This CDR3 is CASSPGEGDYEQYF. CDR3 DNA sequence: TGTGCCAGCAGCCCGGGGGAGGGGGACTACGAGCAGTACTTC. Supplemented by reference TRBV13 and TRBJ2-7, the full variable domain reads AAGVIQSPRHLIKEKRETATLKCYPIPRHDTVYWYQQGPGQDPQFLISFYEKMQSDKGSIPDRFSAQQFSDYHSELNMSSLELGDSALYFCASSPGEGDYEQYFGPGTRLTVT.

This clone was found many times. This chain joins TRBV5-1 and TRBJ1-3, with TRBD1 as a possible D gene (5 bases). Germline V gene data show CDR1 as SGHRS and CDR2 as YFSETQ. The V end lost 0 bases, the J end lost 0 bases, and 7 bases lay between the germline ends. The CDR3 consists of 15 residues. The CDR3 here is CASSLVGGSGNTIYF. The CDR3, as DNA: TGCGCCAGCAGCTTGGTCGGGGGCTCTGGAAACACCATATATTTT.

This chain links TRBV7-2 with TRBJ1-6, with D hard to call. This CDR3 comprises 16 residues. Per germline, CDR1 SGHTA and CDR2 FQGNSA. The germline V and J ends were trimmed by 4 bases and 10 bases, with 20 bases remaining between them. The CDR3, as DNA: TGTGCCAGCAGCTCAACTAGTCGGAGTAGTCAATCACCCCTCCACTTT. Its protein is CASSSTSRSSQSPLHF.

This clone was recorded only once. Other nucleotide sequences from this sample produce the same CDR3. CDR3: CASSYTGQGQPQHF. The DNA for the CDR3 is TGTGCCAGCAGTTACACTGGACAGGGACAGCCCCAGCATTTT. The chain couples TRBV6-5 to TRBJ1-5, with 8 bases aligning to TRBD1. With V trimmed by 2 bases and J by 7 bases, 4 bases remained unmatched. The CDR3 totals 14 residues. Germline CDR1 and CDR2: MNHEY and SVGAGI.

This chain links TRBV28 with TRBJ2-1, with TRBD2 as a possible D gene (5 bases). The CDR3 spans 18 residues. V lost 3 bases, J lost 7 bases, and 25 bases lay in between. Germline V gene data show CDR1 as MDHEN and CDR2 as SYDVKM. The CDR3 DNA sequence: TGTGCCAGCAGTTTTCTGAAGTCCGGGAAGCCGCCGGTAAATGAGCAGTTCTTC. Translating it yields CASSFLKSGKPPVNEQFF.

This clone showed up just once. The chain employs TRBV2 and TRBJ2-7, with D possibly matching TRBD1 (6 bases). This CDR3 has 11 residues. Germline assignment: CDR1 SNHLY and CDR2 FYNNEI. The V gene lost 3 bases and the J gene lost 7 bases, with 7 bases spanning the gap. The CDR3 DNA reads TGTGCCAGCAGTGACAGGGGAGAGCAGTACTTC. It yields the protein CASSDRGEQYF.

The chain combines TRBV19 with TRBJ1-6, with D hard to call. Germline V lookup: CDR1 LNHDA, CDR2 SQIVND (reference sequence). The CDR3 length is 15 residues. Trimming took off 3 bases at V and 10 bases at J, with 16 bases between the two ends. CDR3 DNA: TGTGCCAGTAGTATTGATGAGGGCGTCCAGTCACCCCTCCACTTT. Protein: CASSIDEGVQSPLHF.

The V gene is TRBV29-1, the J gene TRBJ1-1, with 8 bases aligning to TRBD1. V dropped 4 bases and J dropped 4; count of bases not matched to a gene: 5. The CDR3 covers 13 residues. From germline, CDR1 is SQVTM and CDR2 ANQGSEA. The CDR3 DNA follows: TGCAGCGTTGCAGCTACAGGGGGCACTGAAGCTTTCTTT. Translation gives CSVAATGGTEAFF. The full variable domain, rest sourced from reference TRBV29-1 and TRBJ1-1, is SAVISQKPSRDICQRGTSLTIQCQVDSQVTMMFWYRQQPGQSLTLIATANQGSEATYESGFVIDKFPISRPNLTFSTLTVSNMSPEDSSIYLCSVAATGGTEAFFGQGTRLTVV.

The chain recombines TRBV4-1 with TRBJ2-3, with TRBD2 identical over 11 bases. With 4 bases clipped from V and 5 bases from J, the junction kept 5 bases outside the gene matches. The CDR3 extends over 15 amino acids. Germline V gene data show CDR1 as MGHRA and CDR2 as YSYEKL. The CDR3 DNA reads TGCGCCAGCAGCCTAGTAGGGACTAGCGGAGATACGCAGTATTTT. As protein: CASSLVGTSGDTQYF.

This chain connects TRBV19 to TRBJ2-3; 9 positions agree with TRBD2. CDR3 length equals 15 residues. With 6 bases clipped from V and 1 base from J, the junction kept 5 bases outside the gene matches. Germline CDR1 is LNHDA and CDR2 is SQIVND (reference sequence). CDR3 in amino acids: CASRGLAGRTDTQYF. The CDR3 nucleotides are TGTGCCAGTAGAGGCCTAGCGGGGCGCACAGATACGCAGTATTTT. Full variable domain (remainder filled in from reference TRBV19 and TRBJ2-3): DGGITQSPKYLFRKEGQNVTLSCEQNLNHDAMYWYRQDPGQGLRLIYYSQIVNDFQKGDIAEGYSVSREKKESFPLTVTSAQKNPTAFYLCASRGLAGRTDTQYFGPGTRLTVL.

The chain employs TRBV7-8 and TRBJ2-1; tentative D call: TRBD2 (6 bases). CDR3 length: 13 amino acids. The V gene's germline CDR1 is SGHVS and CDR2 FQNEAQ. V gave up 5 bases and J gave up 15 bases, with 20 bases separating them. The CDR3 DNA sequence: TGTGCCAGCAGCCTTCCCCCGCGGGGCTATCCGTTCTTC. It is translated as CASSLPPRGYPFF.

Comment on this clone: Other DNA sequences from this sample encode an identical CDR3 as well. The chain couples TRBV6-5 to TRBJ2-5, with D perhaps matching TRBD2 (5 bases). V was shortened by 2 bases and J by 1 base, with 5 bases between the two germline ends. The germline gives CDR1 MNHEY, CDR2 SVGAGI. The CDR3 is 13 residues long. CDR3 loop: CASSYGSQETQYF. For the CDR3, the DNA is TGTGCCAGCAGTTACGGGAGCCAAGAGACCCAGTACTTC.

The rearrangement links TRBV5-1 to TRBJ1-2; 9 bases are shared with TRBD1. Trimming took 0 bases from V and 6 from J; bases not matched to a gene: 6. Per germline, CDR1 SGHRS and CDR2 YFSETQ. The CDR3 covers 15 residues. The CDR3 protein is CASSLAVRDRDGYTF. CDR3 nucleotides: TGCGCCAGCAGCTTGGCGGTGCGGGACAGGGATGGCTACACCTTC.

The J gene is TRBJ2-5, the V gene TRBV3-1 (or the pseudogene TRBV3-2), with 7 bases fitting TRBD2. The CDR3 runs to 16 residues. V shed 4 bases, J shed 5 bases, and the junction held 13 bases outside the gene matches. CDR1 is LGHDT and CDR2 is YNNKEL in the germline V gene (reference sequence). The CDR3 nucleotides read TGTGCCAGCAGCCCCTCGGGCGTAGCGGGCGGGGAGACCCAGTACTTC. Protein product: CASSPSGVAGGETQYF.

This sequence joins TRBV2 and TRBJ2-1; 11 bases align to TRBD2. Germline loops: CDR1 SNHLY, CDR2 FYNNEI. V lost 3 bases and J lost 2; bases outside the gene matches: 21. The CDR3 loop spans 22 amino acids. CDR3 bases: TGTGCCAGCAGTGACTTTAACGCTGGGGGATTAATAGCGGGAGGGCCCTACAATGAGCAGTTCTTC. The encoded protein is CASSDFNAGGLIAGGPYNEQFF.

The chain is built from TRBV27 and TRBJ2-1, with TRBD2 matching 7 bases. The CDR3 loop spans 14 amino acids. After removal of 3 bases from V and 6 bases from J, the junction contained 5 bases not matched to a gene. Germline V gene lookup returns CDR1 MNHEY and CDR2 SMNVEV (reference sequence). The CDR3: CASSFAGRINEQFF. The CDR3 nucleotides are TGTGCCAGCAGTTTTGCCGGGAGGATCAATGAGCAGTTCTTC.

This rearrangement joins TRBV5-1 to TRBJ1-1, with D possibly matching TRBD1 (5 bases). Germline V lookup: CDR1 SGHRS, CDR2 YFSETQ. V shed 4 bases and J shed 0 bases, with 19 bases lying between them. The CDR3 extends over 17 amino acids. DNA for the CDR3: TGCGCCAGCAGCCCCGACAGATCCGGTTCAATGAACACTGAAGCTTTCTTT. Its protein product is CASSPDRSGSMNTEAFF.

The V gene is TRBV13, the J gene TRBJ2-2; possible D gene TRBD2, 6 bases. Trimming pared 6 bases from V and 5 bases from J, leaving 16 bases between. Per the germline V gene, CDR1 is PRHDT and CDR2 is FYEKMQ (reference sequence). This CDR3 spans 15 amino acids. The CDR3 region is CASRGAGRGTGELFF. CDR3 in DNA: TGTGCCAGCAGAGGAGCGGGCAGAGGGACCGGGGAGCTGTTTTTT.

The chain recombines TRBV28 with TRBJ1-6, with TRBD1 matching 9 bases. This CDR3 has 16 amino acids. Per the germline V gene, CDR1 is MDHEN and CDR2 is SYDVKM. With V trimmed by 6 bases and J by 7 bases, 10 bases remained unmatched. The CDR3 DNA reads TGTGCCAGCAGGCCTACCGGGACAGGGAGAAATTCACCCCTCCACTTT. Protein sequence: CASRPTGTGRNSPLHF.

The rearrangement joins TRBV30 to TRBJ1-4; tentatively, D is TRBD1 (5 bases). V lost 1 base to trimming and J lost 8 bases, with 11 bases between them. CDR3 size: 13 residues. Germline CDR1 reads GTSNPN; CDR2 reads SVGIG (reference sequence). The CDR3 protein is CAWSGQGREKLFF. The CDR3 DNA follows: TGTGCCTGGAGTGGGCAGGGAAGGGAAAAACTGTTTTTT.

V and J are TRBV7-6 and TRBJ2-7; weak D call: TRBD1 (6 bases). Trimming shortened V by 3 bases and J by 4 bases, and 10 bases separated the two germline ends. The length of the CDR3 is 13 residues. Looked up from germline, CDR1 is SGHVS and CDR2 is FNYEAQ. CDR3 protein: CASSFLQGYEQYF. In DNA, the CDR3 is TGTGCCAGCAGCTTCTTACAGGGATACGAGCAGTACTTC.